The clone carrying this T cell receptor beta chain has a handful of counts. Its antigen is unknown. Produced via immunoSEQ multiplex PCR; TCRdb's table is partial and in-frame only. Among under 150,000 clones, more than 85% were seen once, and the ten largest hold roughly 4.9%. This record comes from a study of T cell responses to AZD1222 COVID-19 vaccine. The study, taken as a whole, reports: Donors were largely white British and mainly female; clonal diversity was possibly underestimated.

Trimming took 6 bases from V and 2 from J, leaving 16 bases between them. CDR1 and CDR2 from the germline V gene are SNHLY and FYNNEI. The CDR3 totals 15 residues. This TCR came from an adult in good health. The material sequenced was peripheral blood, taken on day 0 of AZD1222 vaccination. The genes are TRBV2 and TRBJ1-2; tentative D call: TRBD1 (5 bases). CDR3 sequence: CASSLGGKENYGYTF. The DNA for the CDR3 is TGTGCCAGCAGCCTCGGGGGAAAGGAGAACTATGGCTACACCTTC.